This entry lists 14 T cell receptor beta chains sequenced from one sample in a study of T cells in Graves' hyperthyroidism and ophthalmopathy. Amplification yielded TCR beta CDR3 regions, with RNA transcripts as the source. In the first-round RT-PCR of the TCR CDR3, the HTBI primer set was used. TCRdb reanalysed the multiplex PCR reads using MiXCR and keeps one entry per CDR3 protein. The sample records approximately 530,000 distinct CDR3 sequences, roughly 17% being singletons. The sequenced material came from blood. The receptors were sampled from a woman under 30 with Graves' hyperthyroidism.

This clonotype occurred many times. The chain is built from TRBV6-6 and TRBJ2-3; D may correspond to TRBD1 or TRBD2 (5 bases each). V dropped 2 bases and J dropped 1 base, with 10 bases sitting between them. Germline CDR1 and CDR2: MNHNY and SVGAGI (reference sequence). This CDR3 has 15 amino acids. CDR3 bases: TGTGCCAGCAGTTACCTGGGGGTAGGCACAGATACGCAGTATTTT. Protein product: CASSYLGVGTDTQYF.

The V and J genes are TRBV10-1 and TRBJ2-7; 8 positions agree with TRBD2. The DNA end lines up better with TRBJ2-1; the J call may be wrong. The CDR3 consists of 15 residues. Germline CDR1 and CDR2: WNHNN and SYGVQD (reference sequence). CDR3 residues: CASSAGGPYSYEQFF. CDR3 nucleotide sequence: TGCGCCAGCAGTGCGGGGGGGCCGTACTCCTACGAGCAGTTCTTC.

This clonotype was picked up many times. The CDR3 sequence: CASSPDRSKPQHF. CDR3 nucleotides: TGTGCCAGCAGCCCGGACAGGAGCAAGCCCCAGCATTTT. The genes are TRBV7-9 and TRBJ1-5, with TRBD1 matching 7 bases. This CDR3 has 13 amino acids. Germline V lookup: CDR1 SEHNR, CDR2 FQNEAQ (reference sequence). V gave up 5 bases and J gave up 8 bases; unmatched junction bases: 6.

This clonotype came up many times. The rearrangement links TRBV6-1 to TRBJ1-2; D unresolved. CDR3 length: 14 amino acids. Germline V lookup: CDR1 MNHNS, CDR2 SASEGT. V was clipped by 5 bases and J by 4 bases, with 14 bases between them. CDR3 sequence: CASSSGQTTYGYTF. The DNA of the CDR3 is TGTGCCAGCAGTTCGGGCCAGACCACCTATGGCTACACCTTC.

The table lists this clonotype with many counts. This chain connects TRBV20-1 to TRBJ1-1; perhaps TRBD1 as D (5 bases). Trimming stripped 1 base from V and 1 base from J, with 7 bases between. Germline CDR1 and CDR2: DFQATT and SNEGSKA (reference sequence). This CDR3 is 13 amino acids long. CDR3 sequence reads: CSARGTPNTEAFF. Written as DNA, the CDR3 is TGCAGTGCTAGAGGGACACCGAACACTGAAGCTTTCTTT.

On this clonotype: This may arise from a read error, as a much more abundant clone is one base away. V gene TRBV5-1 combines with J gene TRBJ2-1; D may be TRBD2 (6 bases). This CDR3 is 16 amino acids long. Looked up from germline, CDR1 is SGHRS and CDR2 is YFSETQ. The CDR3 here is CASSLAASASYNEQSF. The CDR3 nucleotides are TGCGCCAGCAGCTTGGCGGCTAGCGCTAGTTACAATGAGCAGTCCTTC.

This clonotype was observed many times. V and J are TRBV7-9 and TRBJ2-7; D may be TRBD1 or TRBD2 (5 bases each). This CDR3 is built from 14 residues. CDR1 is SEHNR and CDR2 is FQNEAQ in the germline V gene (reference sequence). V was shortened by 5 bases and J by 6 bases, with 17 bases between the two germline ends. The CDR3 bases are TGTGCCAGCAGCCCTGAGGGGTGGGGGTCCGAGCAGTACTTC. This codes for CASSPEGWGSEQYF.

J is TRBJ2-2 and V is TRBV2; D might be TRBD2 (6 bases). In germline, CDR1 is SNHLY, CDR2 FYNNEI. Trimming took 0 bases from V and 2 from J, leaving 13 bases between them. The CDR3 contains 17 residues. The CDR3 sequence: CASSEAGLRSNTGELFF. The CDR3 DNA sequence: TGTGCCAGCAGTGAAGCGGGACTTCGGTCAAACACCGGGGAGCTGTTTTTT.

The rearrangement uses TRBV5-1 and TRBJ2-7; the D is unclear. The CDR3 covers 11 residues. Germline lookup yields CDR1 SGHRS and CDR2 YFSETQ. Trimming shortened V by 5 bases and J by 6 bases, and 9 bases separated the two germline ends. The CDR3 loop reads CASRSRTEQYF. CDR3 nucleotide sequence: TGCGCCAGCAGGAGCCGCACCGAGCAGTACTTC.

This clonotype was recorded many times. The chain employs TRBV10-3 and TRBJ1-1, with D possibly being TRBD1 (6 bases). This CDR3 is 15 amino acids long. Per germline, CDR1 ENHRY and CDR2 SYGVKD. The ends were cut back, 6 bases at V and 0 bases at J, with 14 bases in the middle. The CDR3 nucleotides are TGTGCCATCAGCCCAGGGGCGAGGATGAACACTGAAGCTTTCTTT. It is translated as CAISPGARMNTEAFF.

DNA of the CDR3: TGTGCCTGGGGAGCGGGAGGGCCGTTAGATACGCAGTATTTT. Protein product: CAWGAGGPLDTQYF. The chain combines TRBV30 with TRBJ2-3, with 10 bases fitting TRBD2. The ends lost 5 bases at V and 5 bases at J; junction bases unmatched: 7. Germline CDR1 is GTSNPN and CDR2 is SVGIG (reference sequence). The CDR3 has 14 residues.

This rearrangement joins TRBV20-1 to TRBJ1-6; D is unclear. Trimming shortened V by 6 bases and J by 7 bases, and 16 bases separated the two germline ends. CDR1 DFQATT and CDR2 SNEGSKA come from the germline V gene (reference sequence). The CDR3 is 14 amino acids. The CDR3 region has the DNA TGCAGTGCGCGAGGTCGTAAATGGAATTCACCCCTCCACTTT. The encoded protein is CSARGRKWNSPLHF.

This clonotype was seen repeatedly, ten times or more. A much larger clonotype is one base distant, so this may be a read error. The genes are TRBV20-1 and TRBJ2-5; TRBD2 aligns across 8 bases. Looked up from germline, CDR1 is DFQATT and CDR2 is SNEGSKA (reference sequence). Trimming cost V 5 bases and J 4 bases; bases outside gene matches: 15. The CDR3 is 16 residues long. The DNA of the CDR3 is TGCAGTGCTCCGATGAGCCTAGCGGGTGGGCGAGAGACCCAGTACTTC. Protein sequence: CSAPMSLAGGRETQYF.

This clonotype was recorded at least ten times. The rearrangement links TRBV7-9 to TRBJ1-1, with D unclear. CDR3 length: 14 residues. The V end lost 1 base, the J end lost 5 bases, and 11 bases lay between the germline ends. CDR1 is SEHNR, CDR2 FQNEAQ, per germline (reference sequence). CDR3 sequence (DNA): TGTGCCAGCAGCTTAGGTTCCCCAGTGACTGAAGCTTTCTTT. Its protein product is CASSLGSPVTEAFF.